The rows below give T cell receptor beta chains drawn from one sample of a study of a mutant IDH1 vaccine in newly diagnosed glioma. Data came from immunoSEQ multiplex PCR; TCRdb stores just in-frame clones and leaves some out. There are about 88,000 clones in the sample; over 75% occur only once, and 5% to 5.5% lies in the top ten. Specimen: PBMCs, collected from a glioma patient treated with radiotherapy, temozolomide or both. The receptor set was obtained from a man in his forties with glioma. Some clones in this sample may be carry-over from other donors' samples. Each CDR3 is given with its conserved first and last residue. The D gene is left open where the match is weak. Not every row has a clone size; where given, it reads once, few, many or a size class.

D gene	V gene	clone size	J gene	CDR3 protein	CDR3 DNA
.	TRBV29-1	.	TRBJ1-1	CSAAASGGHTEAFF	TGCAGCGCAGCGGCCTCGGGGGGGCACACTGAAGCTTTCTTT
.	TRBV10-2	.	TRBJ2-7	CASSQLQGYEQYF	TGCGCCAGCAGTCAATTACAGGGCTACGAGCAGTACTTC
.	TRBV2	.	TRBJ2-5	CASRVDMQETQYF	TGTGCCAGCAGGGTGGACATGCAAGAGACCCAGTACTTC
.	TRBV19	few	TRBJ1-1	CASSMGLNTEAFF	TGTGCCAGTAGTATGGGATTGAACACTGAAGCTTTCTTT
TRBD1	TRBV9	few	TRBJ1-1	CASSVTGGGEAFF	TGTGCCAGCAGCGTGACAGGGGGCGGTGAAGCTTTCTTT
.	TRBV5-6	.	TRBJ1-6	CASSFGRPSSYNSPLHF	TGTGCCAGCAGCTTTGGCAGGCCGAGCTCCTATAATTCACCCCTCCACTTT
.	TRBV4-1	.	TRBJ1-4	CASSQGGTSDEKLFF	TGCGCCAGCAGCCAAGGGGGCACGTCGGATGAAAAACTGTTTTTT
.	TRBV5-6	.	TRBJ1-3	CASALLGPSSGNTIYF	TGTGCCTCCGCGCTTTTGGGGCCATCCTCTGGAAACACCATATATTTT
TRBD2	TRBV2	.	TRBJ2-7	CASHDPGLASSYEQYF	TGTGCCAGCCATGACCCGGGACTAGCGAGCTCCTACGAGCAGTACTTC
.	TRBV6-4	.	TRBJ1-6	CASGTDSNSPLHF	TGTGCCAGCGGGACGGACTCCAATTCACCCCTCCACTTT
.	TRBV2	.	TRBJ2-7	CATRQDSYEQYF	TGTGCCACCAGACAGGACTCCTACGAGCAGTACTTC
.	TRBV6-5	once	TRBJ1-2	CASSYGDGYTF	TGTGCCAGCAGTTACGGGGATGGCTACACCTTC
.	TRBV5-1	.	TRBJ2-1	CASSRRGPRHEQFF	TGCGCCAGCAGCAGGCGGGGGCCCCGGCATGAGCAGTTCTTC
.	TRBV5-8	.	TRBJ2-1	CASSPGRRISYNEQFF	TGTGCCAGCAGCCCCGGACGGCGGATCTCCTACAATGAGCAGTTCTTC
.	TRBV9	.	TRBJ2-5	CASSVGRGVGSETQYF	TGTGCCAGCAGCGTAGGACGGGGTGTGGGATCGGAGACCCAGTACTTC
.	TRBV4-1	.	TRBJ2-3	CASSQAGATDTQYF	TGCGCCAGCAGCCAAGCGGGGGCCACAGATACGCAGTATTTT
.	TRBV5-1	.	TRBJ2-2	CASSLERTTNTGELFF	TGCGCCAGCAGCTTGGAGCGGACGACGAACACCGGGGAGCTGTTTTTT
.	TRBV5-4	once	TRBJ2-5	CASSSAVEETQYF	TGTGCCAGCAGCTCCGCGGTTGAAGAGACCCAGTACTTC
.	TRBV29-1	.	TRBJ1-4	CSVGGGATNEKLFF	TGCAGCGTGGGTGGCGGGGCAACTAATGAAAAACTGTTTTTT
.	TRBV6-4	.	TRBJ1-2	CASSGGVGQGPHINYGYTF	TGTGCCAGCAGCGGGGGGGTTGGGCAGGGCCCGCATATTAACTATGGCTACACCTTC
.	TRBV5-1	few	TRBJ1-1	CASSLVERNTEAFF	TGCGCCAGCAGCTTGGTGGAGCGGAACACTGAAGCTTTCTTT
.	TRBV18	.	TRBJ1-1	CASSPTMYTEAFF	TGTGCCAGCTCACCCACTATGTACACTGAAGCTTTCTTT
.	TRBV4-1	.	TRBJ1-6	CASSPRAGGDSPLHF	TGCGCCAGCAGCCCCCGTGCCGGGGGCGATTCACCCCTCCACTTT
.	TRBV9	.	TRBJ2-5	CASSVGGAQETQYF	TGTGCCAGCAGCGTAGGGGGGGCCCAAGAGACCCAGTACTTC
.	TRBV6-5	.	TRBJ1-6	CASTSGGNSPLHF	TGTGCCAGCACCTCCGGGGGAAATTCACCCCTCCACTTT
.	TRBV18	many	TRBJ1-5	CASSPTEDSPEQPQHF	TGTGCCAGCTCACCAACCGAGGACAGCCCCGAGCAGCCCCAGCATTTT
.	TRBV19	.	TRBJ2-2	CASNRGVMNTGELFF	TGTGCCAGTAACCGAGGCGTTATGAACACCGGGGAGCTGTTTTTT
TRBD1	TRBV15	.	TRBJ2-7	CATGQGVGEQYF	TGTGCCACAGGACAGGGGGTCGGTGAGCAGTACTTC
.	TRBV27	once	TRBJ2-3	CASSLSIATGSTDTQYF	TGTGCCAGCAGTTTATCGATCGCTACGGGGTCCACAGATACGCAGTATTTT
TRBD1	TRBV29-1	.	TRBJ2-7	CSFRGPGQVGYEQYF	TGCAGCTTCCGAGGCCCGGGACAGGTCGGGTACGAGCAGTACTTC
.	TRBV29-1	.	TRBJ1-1	CSGENTEAFF	TGCAGCGGGGAGAACACTGAAGCTTTCTTT
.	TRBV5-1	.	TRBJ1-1	CASSLVVGGNEAFF	TGCGCCAGCAGCTTGGTTGTGGGGGGCAATGAAGCTTTCTTT
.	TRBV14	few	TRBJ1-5	CASSRYGYNQPQHF	TGTGCCAGCAGCCGATACGGTTACAATCAGCCCCAGCATTTT
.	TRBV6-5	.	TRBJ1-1	CASSSEDLRTEAFF	TGTGCCAGCAGTTCTGAGGACCTACGCACTGAAGCTTTCTTT
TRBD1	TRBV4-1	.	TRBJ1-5	CASSYTLDRDYLPNQPQHF	TGCGCCAGCAGCTACACGTTGGACAGGGACTACTTGCCTAATCAGCCCCAGCATTTT
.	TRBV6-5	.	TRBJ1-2	CASSRTGTIVGYTF	TGTGCCAGCAGCCGAACCGGGACTATCGTTGGCTACACCTTC
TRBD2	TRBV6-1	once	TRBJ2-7	CASSGLAGYEQYF	TGTGCCAGCTCGGGACTAGCGGGATACGAGCAGTACTTC
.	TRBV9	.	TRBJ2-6	CASSRRTDNSGANVLTF	TGTGCCAGCAGCCGGAGGACAGACAACTCTGGGGCCAACGTCCTGACTTTC
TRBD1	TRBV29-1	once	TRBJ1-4	CSVEGQGGEKLFF	TGCAGCGTTGAAGGTCAGGGGGGGGAAAAACTGTTTTTT
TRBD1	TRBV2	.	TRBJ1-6	CASEGDSNSPLHF	TGTGCCAGCGAGGGGGACAGTAATTCACCCCTCCACTTT
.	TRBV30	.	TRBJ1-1	CAWSRGNQAEAFF	TGTGCCTGGAGCCGGGGGAACCAGGCTGAAGCTTTCTTT
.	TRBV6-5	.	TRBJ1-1	CASSYSRVADTEAFF	TGTGCCAGCAGTTACTCACGGGTGGCGGACACTGAAGCTTTCTTT
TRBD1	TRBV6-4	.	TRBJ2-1	CASSDSGQDNEQFF	TGTGCCAGCAGTGACTCGGGACAGGACAATGAGCAGTTCTTC
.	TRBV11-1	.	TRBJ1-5	CASSPDYNQPQHF	TGTGCCAGCAGCCCGGACTACAATCAGCCCCAGCATTTT
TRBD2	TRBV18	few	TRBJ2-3	CASSETSGGTDTQYF	TGTGCCAGCTCAGAGACTAGCGGGGGTACAGATACGCAGTATTTT
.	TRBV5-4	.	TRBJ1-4	CASSLFGISGEKLFF	TGTGCCAGCAGCTTATTTGGTATCTCAGGTGAAAAACTGTTTTTT
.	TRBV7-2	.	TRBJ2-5	CASSLTRETQYF	TGTGCCAGCAGCTTAACCCGGGAGACCCAGTACTTC
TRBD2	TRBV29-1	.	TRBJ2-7	CSAAGAGGRSFHEQYF	TGCAGCGCCGCGGGAGCGGGGGGCCGGTCTTTCCACGAGCAGTACTTC
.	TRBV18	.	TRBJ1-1	CASSPPRGENTEAFF	TGTGCCAGCTCACCCCCAAGAGGGGAGAACACTGAAGCTTTCTTT
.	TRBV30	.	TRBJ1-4	CAWSSRARALLTNEKLFF	TGTGCCTGGAGTTCCCGGGCCAGGGCGCTCTTAACTAATGAAAAACTGTTTTTT
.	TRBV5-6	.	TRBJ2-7	CASSSNYRVPYEQYF	TGTGCCAGCAGCTCCAACTACAGGGTGCCCTACGAGCAGTACTTC